Presented here are 27 T cell receptor beta chains from one specimen sequenced in a study of control samples from healthy donors and cancer patients. Only in-frame clones appear in the TCRdb table, and some are missing; sequencing was by immunoSEQ multiplex PCR. Among about 110,000 clones, 70% to 85% were seen once, and the ten largest hold about 7%. Sequenced: blood. The source of these receptors is a man aged 18 to 30 in good health.

This clone occurred a few times. This chain uses TRBV6-5 with TRBJ1-3, with D unclear. This CDR3 spans 13 amino acids. Trimming stripped 6 bases from V and 2 bases from J, with 8 bases between. Germline V gene sequence: CDR1 MNHEY, CDR2 SVGAGI. The CDR3 is CASRMFAGNTIYF. In DNA, the CDR3 is TGTGCCAGCAGGATGTTCGCTGGAAACACCATATATTTT.

This clone was found a few times. The V gene is TRBV15, the J gene TRBJ1-5; TRBD1 agrees at 7 bases. From germline, CDR1 is LNHNV and CDR2 YYDKDF (reference sequence). Trimming at V came to 0 bases and at J to 3 bases, leaving 17 bases not matched to a gene. The CDR3 has 20 amino acids. In nucleotides, the CDR3 is TGTGCCACCAGCAGAGATGTTCTGTTTCCCGACAGGGTGTCCAATCAGCCCCAGCATTTT. Translation gives CATSRDVLFPDRVSNQPQHF. Supplemented by reference TRBV15 and TRBJ1-5, the full variable domain reads DAMVIQNPRYQVTQFGKPVTLSCSQTLNHNVMYWYQQKSSQAPKLLFHYYDKDFNNEADTPDNFQSRRPNTSFCFLDIRSPGLGDTAMYLCATSRDVLFPDRVSNQPQHFGDGTRLSIL.

The V and J genes are TRBV15 and TRBJ2-7; 9 bases align to TRBD2. CDR3 length equals 15 residues. Germline lookup yields CDR1 LNHNV and CDR2 YYDKDF (reference sequence). With 0 bases clipped from V and 4 bases from J, the junction kept 4 bases outside the gene matches. The CDR3 sequence is CATSRDAGGQYEQYF. The CDR3, as DNA: TGTGCCACCAGCAGAGATGCGGGGGGGCAGTACGAGCAGTACTTC.

The rearrangement links TRBV30 to TRBJ2-5, with 10 bases that match TRBD2. Germline V lookup: CDR1 GTSNPN, CDR2 SVGIG (reference sequence). CDR3 length: 13 amino acids. The trim removed 2 bases at V and 3 bases at J, leaving 0 bases unmatched. CDR3 amino acids: CAWSSGGEETQYF. CDR3 in DNA: TGTGCCTGGAGTAGCGGGGGGGAAGAGACCCAGTACTTC.

This chain joins TRBV3-1 (or the pseudogene TRBV3-2) and TRBJ1-2, with TRBD1 matching 11 bases. Losses at the gene ends were 3 bases for V and 4 bases for J; bases not matched to a gene: 10. Germline CDR1 is LGHDT and CDR2 is YNNKEL (reference sequence). The length of the CDR3 is 17 residues. CDR3 nucleotide sequence: TGTGCCAGCAGCCATCAAACCTTCGGGACAGGGGGCTATGGCTACACCTTC. Translated: CASSHQTFGTGGYGYTF.

The gene calls are TRBV5-1 and TRBJ1-2; no reliable D call. In germline, CDR1 is SGHRS, CDR2 YFSETQ. The ends were cut back, 0 bases at V and 1 base at J, with 13 bases in the middle. The CDR3 is made up of 16 amino acids. Written as DNA, the CDR3 is TGCGCCAGCAGCTTGGTATTGGGCAACGATAACTATGGCTACACCTTC. It is translated as CASSLVLGNDNYGYTF.

The chain recombines TRBV14 with TRBJ2-3; 7 bases align to TRBD2. Germline CDR1 reads SGHDN; CDR2 reads FVKESK. V lost 7 bases and J lost 2; bases outside the gene matches: 12. CDR3 length: 16 amino acids. For the CDR3, the DNA is TGTGCCAGCAAGCCGGGGGGACCTCTACCCACAGATACGCAGTATTTT. This translates into CASKPGGPLPTDTQYF.

In this sample, this clone turned up a few times. The chain uses TRBV19 and TRBJ1-5; 7 nucleotides match TRBD1. The CDR3 runs to 15 residues. The V gene end was trimmed by 3 bases and the J gene end by 4 bases; junction bases not matched to a gene: 6. Germline-derived CDR1 and CDR2 are LNHDA and SQIVND (reference sequence). DNA for the CDR3: TGTGCCAGTAGTATGGTGGACAGGTCTAATCAGCCCCAGCATTTT. Protein: CASSMVDRSNQPQHF.

The chain employs TRBV5-1 and TRBJ2-1; D is uncertain. V gave up 0 bases and J gave up 7 bases, with 11 bases separating them. The CDR3 sequence is 14 residues long. Looked up from germline, CDR1 is SGHRS and CDR2 is YFSETQ. CDR3: CASSLAVTKNEQFF. The DNA for the CDR3 is TGCGCCAGCAGCTTGGCCGTGACAAAGAATGAGCAGTTCTTC. The full variable domain, in which reference TRBV5-1 and TRBJ2-1 provide the parts outside the CDR3, is KAGVTQTPRYLIKTRGQQVTLSCSPISGHRSVSWYQQTPGQGLQFLFEYFSETQRNKGNFPGRFSGRQFSNSRSEMNVSTLELGDSALYLCASSLAVTKNEQFFGPGTRLTVL.

The chain employs TRBV6-5 and TRBJ1-1; no definite D call. This CDR3 spans 13 amino acids. V lost 5 bases to trimming and J lost 0 bases, with 7 bases between them. CDR1 and CDR2 (germline): MNHEY, SVGAGI. The CDR3 DNA follows: TGTGCCAGCAGTCGGCAAGTGAACACTGAAGCTTTCTTT. It is translated as CASSRQVNTEAFF.

This chain connects TRBV5-6 to TRBJ2-6; D may be TRBD1 (5 bases). This CDR3 is 17 amino acids long. Germline CDR1 SGHDT, CDR2 YYEEEE. Trimming took off 4 bases at V and 3 bases at J, with 17 bases between the two ends. The CDR3 reads CASSVGVNHGGANVLTF. CDR3 sequence (DNA): TGTGCCAGCAGCGTAGGGGTGAATCATGGTGGGGCCAACGTCCTGACTTTC.

The rearrangement links TRBV7-2 to TRBJ2-5, with 9 bases fitting TRBD2. V shed 3 bases, J shed 2 bases, and the junction held 7 bases outside the gene matches. This CDR3 has 16 residues. The germline CDR1 and CDR2 sequences are SGHTA and FQGNSA. For the CDR3, the DNA is TGTGCCAGCAGCTTTGGGGGCGGGGGGGGTCAAGAGACCCAGTACTTC. It translates to CASSFGGGGGQETQYF.

CDR3 in DNA: TGCGCCAGCAGCCAAGGACCTGTGGGTTCGAACACCGGGGAGCTGTTTTTT. This sequence encodes CASSQGPVGSNTGELFF. The chain joins TRBV4-3 to TRBJ2-2, with D uncertain. This CDR3 has 17 amino acids. V lost 1 base and J lost 0, with 12 bases in between. Germline V gene lookup returns CDR1 LGHNA and CDR2 YSLEER.

The V and J genes are TRBV5-8 and TRBJ2-5; D call uncertain. The V end lost 2 bases, the J end lost 5 bases, and 19 bases lay between the germline ends. The CDR3 length is 16 residues. Looked up from germline, CDR1 is SGHTS and CDR2 is YDEGEE. CDR3 in amino acids: CASSFRRTGPRETQYF. Here the CDR3 DNA reads TGTGCCAGCAGCTTCCGCAGGACGGGCCCTAGGGAGACCCAGTACTTC.

The chain joins TRBV27 to TRBJ2-4; D unclear. In germline, CDR1 is MNHEY, CDR2 SMNVEV (reference sequence). V lost 6 bases to trimming and J lost 0 bases, with 9 bases between them. This CDR3 has 14 residues. CDR3 protein: CASRGRVAKNIQYF. The DNA for the CDR3 is TGTGCCAGCAGGGGCCGTGTAGCCAAAAACATTCAGTACTTC.

This clone has only one observation. This chain uses TRBV6-4 with TRBJ1-2; the D is unclear. This CDR3 is built from 15 residues. Germline V gene lookup returns CDR1 MRHNA and CDR2 SNTAGT. With 3 bases removed from V and 4 bases from J, the gap between germline ends came to 15 bases. CDR3 nucleotides: TGTGCCAGCAGTGAAGGGATAGGCCGGGCCTATGGCTACACCTTC. This gives the protein CASSEGIGRAYGYTF.

The rearrangement links TRBV2 to TRBJ1-5; D possibly corresponds to TRBD1 (5 bases). CDR1 SNHLY and CDR2 FYNNEI come from the germline V gene. V was cut by 5 bases and J by 0 bases, with 8 bases left in between. The CDR3 totals 14 residues. Here the CDR3 reads CASSLTDSNQPQHF. As DNA, the CDR3 is TGTGCCAGCAGTTTGACAGATAGCAATCAGCCCCAGCATTTT. Looking up the rest from reference TRBV2 and TRBJ1-5 gives the full variable domain: EPEVTQTPSHQVTQMGQEVILRCVPISNHLYFYWYRQILGQKVEFLVSFYNNEISEKSEIFDDQFSVERPDGSNFTLKIRSTKLEDSAMYFCASSLTDSNQPQHFGDGTRLSIL.

The chain recombines TRBV12-5 with TRBJ2-2, with 11 bases matching TRBD2. This CDR3 contains 17 residues. Germline V lookup: CDR1 LGHNT, CDR2 FRNRAP. V trimming: 3 bases; J trimming: 0 bases; junction bases outside the gene matches: 3. CDR3 residues: CASGFTSGGANTGELFF. The CDR3 coding sequence is TGTGCTAGTGGTTTCACTAGCGGGGGCGCGAACACCGGGGAGCTGTTTTTT.

This chain links TRBV28 with TRBJ2-7, with 8 bases aligning to TRBD1. The ends lost 2 bases at V and 7 bases at J; junction bases unmatched: 1. Germline V lookup: CDR1 MDHEN, CDR2 SYDVKM. The CDR3 is made up of 12 amino acids. The CDR3 here is CASSLRQGEQYF. The CDR3 coding sequence is TGTGCCAGCAGTTTACGACAGGGGGAGCAGTACTTC.

The chain joins TRBV12-5 to TRBJ1-3; the D is unclear. Trimming took 3 bases from V and 0 from J, leaving 9 bases between them. The germline CDR1 and CDR2 sequences are LGHNT and FRNRAP. The CDR3 loop spans 15 amino acids. CDR3 in amino acids: CASGFEAVSGNTIYF. Here the CDR3 DNA reads TGTGCTAGTGGTTTCGAGGCAGTCTCTGGAAACACCATATATTTT.

The chain is built from TRBV5-1 and TRBJ2-7; 10 bases align to TRBD1. Germline CDR1 SGHRS, CDR2 YFSETQ. After removal of 4 bases from V and 3 bases from J, the junction contained 4 bases not matched to a gene. This CDR3 is 14 amino acids long. CDR3 amino acids: CASSPRTGGYEQYF. The CDR3 bases are TGCGCCAGCAGCCCGAGGACAGGGGGCTACGAGCAGTACTTC. Using reference TRBV5-1 and TRBJ2-7 for the parts outside the CDR3, the full variable domain is KAGVTQTPRYLIKTRGQQVTLSCSPISGHRSVSWYQQTPGQGLQFLFEYFSETQRNKGNFPGRFSGRQFSNSRSEMNVSTLELGDSALYLCASSPRTGGYEQYFGPGTRLTVT.

The chain joins TRBV7-2 to TRBJ2-4, with a weak D call TRBD2 (6 bases). The CDR3 runs 15 residues. Trimming pared 3 bases from V and 0 bases from J, leaving 9 bases between. Per germline, CDR1 SGHTA and CDR2 FQGNSA. The CDR3 here is CASSFGGIAKNIQYF. The CDR3 DNA is TGTGCCAGCAGCTTTGGCGGGATAGCCAAAAACATTCAGTACTTC.

V and J are TRBV28 and TRBJ1-5; no definite D call. With 2 bases removed from V and 4 bases from J, the gap between germline ends came to 9 bases. The germline CDR1 and CDR2 sequences are MDHEN and SYDVKM. This CDR3 has 14 residues. This chain's CDR3 is CASSLTVANQPQHF. The CDR3 DNA reads as TGTGCCAGCAGTTTAACGGTCGCTAATCAGCCCCAGCATTTT. Based on the CDR3 plus reference TRBV28 and TRBJ1-5, the full variable domain is DVKVTQSSRYLVKRTGEKVFLECVQDMDHENMFWYRQDPGLGLRLIYFSYDVKMKEKGDIPEGYSVSREKKERFSLILESASTNQTSMYLCASSLTVANQPQHFGDGTRLSIL.

This chain connects TRBV7-9 to TRBJ1-6; the match to TRBD1 covers 9 bases. Germline-derived CDR1 and CDR2 are SEHNR and FQNEAQ (reference sequence). This CDR3 spans 15 amino acids. J gave up 7 bases and V 7 bases, and 8 bases lay outside the gene matches. The CDR3 region has the DNA TGTGCCAGCAAGGGGAATACAGGGGGCAATTCACCCCTCCACTTT. Translating gives CASKGNTGGNSPLHF.

The J gene is TRBJ2-1, the V gene TRBV7-2; 10 nucleotides match TRBD2. CDR3 size: 17 residues. The V segment lost 3 bases and the J segment 4 bases; nucleotides outside the gene matches: 9. Looked up from germline, CDR1 is SGHTA and CDR2 is FQGNSA. The CDR3 DNA follows: TGTGCCAGCAGCTTCGATAACGTACTAGCGGGGTACAATGAGCAGTTCTTC. The encoded protein is CASSFDNVLAGYNEQFF.

This chain links TRBV6-5 with TRBJ2-7, with no clear D. Germline loops: CDR1 MNHEY, CDR2 SVGAGI. V shed 5 bases and J shed 4 bases, with 12 bases lying between them. The CDR3 has 13 residues. Here the CDR3 reads CASSLRWQYEQYV. CDR3 in DNA: TGTGCCAGCAGTCTTAGATGGCAATACGAGCAGTACGTC.

J is TRBJ2-3 and V is TRBV11-2; possible D gene TRBD2, 5 bases. The length of the CDR3 is 15 residues. Germline V gene data show CDR1 as SGHAT and CDR2 as FQNNGV. V was trimmed by 0 bases and J by 9 bases, leaving 16 bases between them. For the CDR3, the DNA is TGTGCCAGCAGCTTAGATTCGCGGAAACGAGGGACGCAGTATTTT. Translation gives CASSLDSRKRGTQYF.